Listed here are 27 T cell receptor beta chains from one sample, sequenced in a study of blood T cell repertoires in COVID-19. Clones were read by immunoSEQ multiplex PCR, and TCRdb kept only the in-frame ones, dropping some. This table has 100,000 to 150,000 clones, 90% appearing once. The sequenced sample was peripheral blood. These receptors were obtained from a man aged 50 or older with active COVID-19.

The genes are TRBV5-1 and TRBJ2-7; TRBD2 matches 13 bases. V gave up 0 bases and J gave up 7 bases; unmatched junction bases: 7. Germline V lookup: CDR1 SGHRS, CDR2 YFSETQ. The CDR3 is 16 amino acids. The CDR3 DNA follows: TGCGCCAGCAGCTTGGGACTAGCGGGGGGCCTAGGTGAGCAGTACTTC. It translates to CASSLGLAGGLGEQYF.

This chain links TRBV5-8 with TRBJ2-1, with 7 bases lining up with TRBD2. V shed 6 bases and J 2 bases; nucleotides not matched to a gene: 5. This CDR3 has 14 amino acids. In germline, CDR1 is SGHTS, CDR2 YDEGEE. CDR3 coding DNA: TGTGCCAGCACCCCGGGACTACCCTACAATGAGCAGTTCTTC. It is translated as CASTPGLPYNEQFF.

This chain connects TRBV29-1 to TRBJ1-1; a possible D gene is TRBD1 (5 bases). The CDR3 is made up of 16 amino acids. Trimming removed 0 bases from V and 3 bases from J, with 17 bases in between. Germline V CDR1 and CDR2: SQVTM, ANQGSEA. The CDR3 DNA sequence: TGCAGCGTTGAAGATCTGGGGGGTCGGGGGGACACTGAAGCTTTCTTT. The encoded protein is CSVEDLGGRGDTEAFF.

A single count supports this clone. J is TRBJ1-5 and V is TRBV7-9, with D possibly TRBD1 on 6 matching bases. CDR3 length equals 14 residues. Deletions cut 5 bases from V and 2 bases from J, with 10 bases between. Looked up from germline, CDR1 is SEHNR and CDR2 is FQNEAQ (reference sequence). The CDR3 DNA reads TGTGCCAGCAGCGCAGGGGATCGCAATCAGCCCCAGCATTTT. Protein: CASSAGDRNQPQHF.

The V gene is TRBV5-1, the J gene TRBJ1-3; 7 bases fit TRBD1. Trimming took 4 bases from V and 4 from J; bases not matched to a gene: 8. This CDR3 is built from 15 residues. Germline assignment: CDR1 SGHRS and CDR2 YFSETQ. Written as DNA, the CDR3 is TGCGCCAGCAGCACGGGACAGACAGAAGGAAACACCATATATTTT. Translation gives CASSTGQTEGNTIYF.

In this sample, this clone turned up once. This chain joins TRBV6-1 and TRBJ2-7; D unclear. This CDR3 spans 14 amino acids. The V end lost 1 base, the J end lost 3 bases, and 10 bases lay between the germline ends. Germline CDR1 and CDR2: MNHNS and SASEGT. The chain's CDR3 is CASSEDLVRYEQYV. The CDR3 DNA sequence: TGTGCCAGCAGTGAAGATTTAGTCCGCTACGAGCAGTACGTC.

The DNA for the CDR3 is TGTGCCAGCAGCCCCCTCGGGACAGGGGGTTTCATGACTGATACGCAGTATTTT. Translating it yields CASSPLGTGGFMTDTQYF. The chain carries TRBV3-1 (or the pseudogene TRBV3-2) and TRBJ2-3; 11 bases map to TRBD1. Germline values: CDR1 LGHDT, CDR2 YNNKEL (reference sequence). V was clipped by 4 bases and J by 6 bases; unmatched bases: 15. This CDR3 has 18 amino acids.

The chain is built from TRBV5-1 and TRBJ1-6; TRBD1 is a possible D gene (5 bases). Germline CDR1 reads SGHRS; CDR2 reads YFSETQ. Trimming removed 4 bases from V and 7 bases from J, with 15 bases in between. The CDR3 is 15 amino acids. The CDR3 loop is CASSLGGGENSPLHF. The CDR3 DNA follows: TGCGCCAGCAGCCTTGGCGGGGGGGAAAATTCACCCCTCCACTTT.

The V and J genes are TRBV7-2 and TRBJ2-3; weak D call: TRBD2 (5 bases). V was clipped by 5 bases and J by 4 bases, with 13 bases between them. Germline CDR1 and CDR2: SGHTA and FQGNSA. The CDR3 has 14 residues. Here the CDR3 reads CASSIGGGADTQYF. The CDR3 DNA follows: TGTGCCAGCAGCATCGGTGGAGGCGCAGATACGCAGTATTTT. The entire variable domain, with the rest obtained from reference TRBV7-2 and TRBJ2-3, is as follows: GAGVSQSPSNKVTEKGKDVELRCDPISGHTALYWYRQSLGQGLEFLIYFQGNSAPDKSGLPSDRFSAERTGGSVSTLTIQRTQQEDSAVYLCASSIGGGADTQYFGPGTRLTVL.

The chain carries TRBV10-3 and TRBJ1-1, with a tentative D call TRBD1 (5 bases). In germline, CDR1 is ENHRY, CDR2 SYGVKD. The CDR3 is 15 residues long. V was trimmed by 3 bases and J by 7 bases, leaving 18 bases between them. As DNA, the CDR3 is TGTGCCATCAGTGACCCCACCCGGTGGGGGGTTGAAGCTTTCTTT. Amino acids: CAISDPTRWGVEAFF.

This sequence joins TRBV5-6 and TRBJ2-7; TRBD2 agrees at 8 bases. The CDR3 runs to 15 residues. The germline gives CDR1 SGHDT, CDR2 YYEEEE. V trimming: 2 bases; J trimming: 0 bases; junction bases outside the gene matches: 4. DNA of the CDR3: TGTGCCAGCAGCTTACTGAGCGGGGGCTCCTACGAGCAGTACTTC. Translated: CASSLLSGGSYEQYF.

V gene TRBV5-6 combines with J gene TRBJ2-6; a weak D match, TRBD2 (5 bases). The CDR3 is 15 residues long. The V gene lost 6 bases and the J gene lost 5 bases, with 15 bases spanning the gap. In germline, CDR1 is SGHDT, CDR2 YYEEEE. This CDR3 is CASNLAGNWANVLTF. The CDR3, as DNA: TGTGCCAGCAACCTTGCCGGGAACTGGGCCAACGTCCTGACTTTC. The variable domain in full, completed from reference TRBV5-6 and TRBJ2-6, reads DAGVTQSPTHLIKTRGQQVTLRCSPKSGHDTVSWYQQALGQGPQFIFQYYEEEERQRGNFPDRFSGHQFPNYSSELNVNALLLGDSALYLCASNLAGNWANVLTFGAGSRLTVL.

The chain is built from TRBV11-3 and TRBJ2-1; D is perhaps TRBD2 (5 bases). CDR1 and CDR2 from the germline V gene are SGHNT and YENEEA. The CDR3 consists of 14 residues. V was clipped by 4 bases and J by 8 bases, with 15 bases between them. CDR3 sequence reads: CASSSAALGDEQFF. CDR3 sequence (DNA): TGTGCCAGCAGCTCGGCGGCGCTCGGGGATGAGCAGTTCTTC.

On this clone itself: Other DNA sequences in this sample translate to the same CDR3. The V call is TRBV12-3 or TRBV12-4, the J call TRBJ1-5, with D possibly TRBD1 on 5 matching bases. V dropped 4 bases and J dropped 9 bases, with 7 bases sitting between them. The CDR3 spans 11 residues. The CDR3 here is CASSSGGPQHF. CDR3 bases: TGTGCCAGCAGTTCCGGGGGGCCCCAGCATTTT.

The CDR3, as DNA: TGTGCCAGTACAAATCAGGGGTTGAACACTGAAGCTTTCTTT. Protein: CASTNQGLNTEAFF. The chain joins TRBV19 to TRBJ1-1, with D perhaps TRBD1 (6 bases). V gave up 7 bases and J gave up 0 bases, with 12 bases separating them. The CDR3 has 14 residues. CDR1 is LNHDA, CDR2 SQIVND, per germline (reference sequence).

The rearrangement links TRBV6-5 to TRBJ2-1; the match to TRBD2 covers 7 bases. J lost 6 bases, V lost 5 bases, and 10 bases had no gene match. Germline values: CDR1 MNHEY, CDR2 SVGAGI. The length of the CDR3 is 15 residues. The CDR3 loop is CASSPGVAGRNEQFF. The CDR3 DNA sequence: TGTGCCAGCAGTCCCGGGGTAGCGGGCCGCAATGAGCAGTTCTTC.

The chain combines TRBV2 with TRBJ2-5, with 12 bases identical to TRBD2. The germline V gene has CDR1 SNHLY and CDR2 FYNNEI. The length of the CDR3 is 15 residues. V was pared by 6 bases and J by 1 base, with 3 bases of the junction left unmatched. For the CDR3, the DNA is TGTGCCAGCAGATTACTAGCGGGGGGCCAAGAGACCCAGTACTTC. This gives the protein CASRLLAGGQETQYF.

The chain uses TRBV5-5 and TRBJ1-1, with a possible D match to TRBD1 (5 bases). Looked up from germline, CDR1 is SGHKS and CDR2 is YYEKEE (reference sequence). Trimming took off 4 bases at V and 0 bases at J, with 10 bases between the two ends. The CDR3 is 14 amino acids. CDR3 region: CASSPTEVNTEAFF. In nucleotides, the CDR3 is TGTGCCAGCAGCCCGACAGAGGTGAACACTGAAGCTTTCTTT.

The V and J genes are TRBV5-1 and TRBJ1-4; D may be TRBD1 (6 bases). Germline lookup yields CDR1 SGHRS and CDR2 YFSETQ. The CDR3 has 15 residues. The V end was cut by 0 bases, the J end by 7 bases, with 13 bases between. Here the CDR3 DNA reads TGCGCCAGCAGCTTGGAGGGACACGGAGGTGAAAAACTGTTTTTT. As protein: CASSLEGHGGEKLFF.

This clone showed up just a few times. The gene calls are TRBV7-7 and TRBJ2-3; 12 nucleotides match TRBD2. The length of the CDR3 is 15 residues. Trimming removed 4 bases from V and 5 bases from J; junction bases left unmatched: 4. CDR1 SSHAT and CDR2 FNYEAQ come from the germline V gene (reference sequence). Here the CDR3 reads CASSSGLAGLDTQYF. Here the CDR3 DNA reads TGTGCCAGCAGCTCAGGACTAGCGGGACTAGATACGCAGTATTTT.

The chain is built from TRBV2 and TRBJ1-3, with D perhaps matching TRBD1 (5 bases). Trimming stripped 6 bases from V and 0 bases from J, with 12 bases between. CDR1 SNHLY and CDR2 FYNNEI come from the germline V gene. CDR3 length: 15 residues. CDR3 in DNA: TGTGCCAGCAGCCGCCGACAGCTCTCTGGAAACACCATATATTTT. This gives the protein CASSRRQLSGNTIYF.

This clone has a handful of counts. This chain connects TRBV6-5 to TRBJ2-7; the match to TRBD1 covers 10 bases. In germline, CDR1 is MNHEY, CDR2 SVGAGI. The V segment lost 2 bases and the J segment 5 bases; nucleotides outside the gene matches: 6. The CDR3 loop spans 15 amino acids. The CDR3 loop reads CASSYGQGVIDEQYF. The CDR3 nucleotides are TGTGCCAGCAGTTACGGACAGGGGGTAATCGACGAGCAGTACTTC.

The rearrangement links TRBV19 to TRBJ2-1; 11 bases align to TRBD2. Germline CDR1 LNHDA, CDR2 SQIVND (reference sequence). The junction had 4 bases not matched to a gene; V was cut back by 5 bases and J by 4 bases. The CDR3 runs to 15 residues. The CDR3 DNA reads as TGTGCCAGTAGTGAGGGACTAGCGGAATACAATGAGCAGTTCTTC. Its translation is CASSEGLAEYNEQFF.

The chain is built from TRBV6-6 and TRBJ2-7, with 9 bases identical to TRBD1. The germline V gene encodes CDR1 MNHNY and CDR2 SVGAGI (reference sequence). The CDR3 extends over 15 amino acids. The V segment lost 5 bases and the J segment 3 bases; nucleotides outside the gene matches: 8. CDR3 coding DNA: TGTGCCAGCAGTCCCGGGACAGGGAAAGGCTACGAGCAGTACGTC. It codes for CASSPGTGKGYEQYV.

This chain connects TRBV5-1 to TRBJ1-4; D unclear. CDR1 and CDR2 (germline): SGHRS, YFSETQ. The CDR3 has 14 amino acids. V gave up 3 bases and J gave up 2 bases, with 8 bases separating them. The CDR3 protein is CASSSGGTNEKLFF. CDR3 DNA: TGCGCCAGCAGCTCCGGAGGGACTAATGAAAAACTGTTTTTT. Complete variable domain (other parts from reference TRBV5-1 and TRBJ1-4): KAGVTQTPRYLIKTRGQQVTLSCSPISGHRSVSWYQQTPGQGLQFLFEYFSETQRNKGNFPGRFSGRQFSNSRSEMNVSTLELGDSALYLCASSSGGTNEKLFFGSGTQLSVL.

The genes are TRBV6-6 and TRBJ2-2, with 11 bases aligning to TRBD2. In germline, CDR1 is MNHNY, CDR2 SVGAGI (reference sequence). The CDR3 spans 14 residues. Germline trimming cut 6 bases from V and 7 bases from J; bases unmatched to any gene: 4. The CDR3 region is CASSHTSGGGELFF. CDR3 nucleotides: TGTGCCAGCAGCCACACTAGCGGGGGCGGGGAGCTGTTTTTT.

The chain carries TRBV11-2 and TRBJ1-2; perhaps TRBD1 as D (6 bases). Trimming stripped 0 bases from V and 4 bases from J, with 12 bases between. The CDR3 extends over 15 amino acids. Germline assignment: CDR1 SGHAT and CDR2 FQNNGV. DNA of the CDR3: TGTGCCAGCAGCTTAGAACGTGGGGGCGTCTATGGCTACACCTTC. It specifies CASSLERGGVYGYTF. The full variable domain, with the rest looked up from reference TRBV11-2 and TRBJ1-2, is EAGVAQSPRYKIIEKRQSVAFWCNPISGHATLYWYQQILGQGPKLLIQFQNNGVVDDSQLPKDRFSAERLKGVDSTLKIQPAKLEDSAVYLCASSLERGGVYGYTFGSGTRLTVV.